A single sample gave rise to the 27 T cell receptor beta chains below, sequenced in a study of shared clonotypes between healthy human individuals. TCRdb's copy holds only in-frame clones and misses some; the assay was immunoSEQ multiplex PCR. The sample yields approximately 350,000 clones, about 96% seen once. The sequenced sample was memory CD8+ T cells sorted from blood. Stated subset: CD45RO+ cells pooled with CCR7-negative TemRA cells. All receptors come from a man aged 25-40 years in good health.

V usage is TRBV5-5 and J usage is TRBJ1-6; D is ambiguous. The germline V and J ends were trimmed by 2 bases and 13 bases, with 4 bases remaining between them. The CDR3 runs 10 residues. The germline CDR1 and CDR2 sequences are SGHKS and YYEKEE (reference sequence). CDR3 nucleotides: TGTGCCAGCAGCTTAGTCCCCCTCCACTTT. Protein sequence: CASSLVPLHF.

The chain joins TRBV4-1 to TRBJ2-3; TRBD2 matches 13 bases. The V and J ends lost 4 bases and 4 bases, in that order; junction bases with no gene match: 11. This CDR3 has 18 residues. Germline values: CDR1 MGHRA, CDR2 YSYEKL. CDR3 DNA sequence: TGCGCCAGCAGCCCCGGGACTAGCGGGATAGGATGGGCAGATACGCAGTATTTT. Translated: CASSPGTSGIGWADTQYF.

The chain couples TRBV5-3 to TRBJ1-2; no firm D call. TRBV5-3 is annotated as an ORF whose role is uncertain. V shed 2 bases and J shed 6 bases, with 5 bases lying between them. This CDR3 is built from 11 residues. The CDR3 DNA reads as TGTGCCAGAAGCTTCAGCGATGGCTACACCTTC. This sequence encodes CARSFSDGYTF.

This chain uses TRBV19 with TRBJ2-1; D call uncertain. This CDR3 contains 13 residues. V lost 3 bases and J 6 bases, leaving 9 bases between the germline ends. CDR1 and CDR2 (germline): LNHDA, SQIVND (reference sequence). In nucleotides, the CDR3 is TGTGCCAGTAGTATTCCCACCTTCAATGAGCAGTTCTTC. It encodes CASSIPTFNEQFF.

V is TRBV28 and J is TRBJ2-2; no definite D call. The CDR3 is made up of 12 amino acids. CDR1 and CDR2 from the germline V gene are MDHEN and SYDVKM. V gave up 6 bases and J gave up 8 bases, with 10 bases separating them. CDR3 protein: CASSTLGGELFF. DNA for the CDR3: TGTGCCAGCAGCACGCTTGGGGGGGAGCTGTTTTTT. The complete variable domain, with remaining parts taken from reference TRBV28 and TRBJ2-2, reads DVKVTQSSRYLVKRTGEKVFLECVQDMDHENMFWYRQDPGLGLRLIYFSYDVKMKEKGDIPEGYSVSREKKERFSLILESASTNQTSMYLCASSTLGGELFFGEGSRLTVL.

CDR3 protein: CAWNLGQGLGTEAFF. The CDR3 DNA is TGTGCCTGGAATCTAGGACAGGGGCTGGGCACTGAAGCTTTCTTT. This rearrangement joins TRBV30 to TRBJ1-1; 9 nucleotides line up with TRBD1. CDR1 and CDR2 (germline): GTSNPN, SVGIG (reference sequence). CDR3 length: 15 amino acids. With 4 bases clipped from V and 4 bases from J, the junction kept 10 bases outside the gene matches.

This chain connects TRBV5-4 to TRBJ1-2; unclear D gene. V dropped 2 bases and J dropped 5 bases, with 10 bases sitting between them. Germline V gene lookup returns CDR1 SGHNT and CDR2 YYREEE (reference sequence). The CDR3 covers 13 residues. The CDR3 DNA is TGTGCCAGCAGCTTAGCTCAATATTATGGCTACACCTTC. Amino acid sequence: CASSLAQYYGYTF. The full variable domain, rest sourced from reference TRBV5-4 and TRBJ1-2, is ETGVTQSPTHLIKTRGQQVTLRCSSQSGHNTVSWYQQALGQGPQFIFQYYREEENGRGNFPPRFSGLQFPNYSSELNVNALELDDSALYLCASSLAQYYGYTFGSGTRLTVV.

The V and J genes are TRBV19 and TRBJ2-1; 9 bases map to TRBD2. V lost 5 bases to trimming and J lost 3 bases; unmatched junction nucleotides: 5. The CDR3 has 15 residues. Germline assignment: CDR1 LNHDA and CDR2 SQIVND (reference sequence). The CDR3 region is CASSVGLALYNEQFF. As DNA, the CDR3 is TGTGCCAGTAGTGTTGGACTAGCGCTCTACAATGAGCAGTTCTTC.

This chain joins TRBV4-1 and TRBJ2-7; 9 nucleotides agree with TRBD2. The CDR3 totals 14 residues. With V trimmed by 1 base and J by 9 bases, 7 bases remained unmatched. Germline CDR1 is MGHRA and CDR2 is YSYEKL. The CDR3 loop is CASSQAYAGGPQYF. The CDR3 coding sequence is TGCGCCAGCAGCCAAGCATATGCGGGAGGGCCGCAGTACTTC.

The chain carries TRBV30 and TRBJ1-5; D is undetermined. Looked up from germline, CDR1 is GTSNPN and CDR2 is SVGIG (reference sequence). The ends were cut back, 0 bases at V and 6 bases at J, with 9 bases in the middle. The CDR3 spans 13 residues. The CDR3 DNA is TGTGCCTGGAGTGTAAGGAAAGGTCAGCCCCAGCATTTT. As protein: CAWSVRKGQPQHF. The whole variable domain, filled in from reference TRBV30 and TRBJ1-5, reads SQTIHQWPATLVQPVGSPLSLECTVEGTSNPNLYWYRQAAGRGLQLLFYSVGIGQISSEVPQNLSASRPQDRQFILSSKKLLLSDSGFYLCAWSVRKGQPQHFGDGTRLSIL.

This sequence joins TRBV9 and TRBJ2-5; no definite D call. The CDR3 runs 14 residues. Trimming took off 6 bases at V and 5 bases at J, with 17 bases between the two ends. Per the germline V gene, CDR1 is SGDLS and CDR2 is YYNGEE. CDR3 region: CASILLTFWETQYF. The DNA of the CDR3 is TGTGCCAGCATCCTATTGACCTTTTGGGAGACCCAGTACTTC.

V gene TRBV14 combines with J gene TRBJ2-2; 10 bases map to TRBD1. The CDR3 is made up of 15 amino acids. From germline, CDR1 is SGHDN and CDR2 FVKESK. The junction had 3 bases not matched to a gene; V was cut back by 3 bases and J by 5 bases. The CDR3 spells CASSQTGGGTGELFF. The DNA for the CDR3 is TGTGCCAGCAGCCAGACAGGGGGCGGGACCGGGGAGCTGTTTTTT.

V usage is TRBV18 and J usage is TRBJ2-5, with 10 bases that match TRBD1. The length of the CDR3 is 20 residues. Germline CDR1 KGHSH, CDR2 LQKENI. Trimming removed 3 bases from V and 5 bases from J; junction bases left unmatched: 21. CDR3 nucleotides: TGTGCCAGCTCACCCTCAGGGGCACCCGGGACAGGGGATGTTCAGGAGACCCAGTACTTC. Residues: CASSPSGAPGTGDVQETQYF. The full variable domain, with the rest looked up from reference TRBV18 and TRBJ2-5, is NAGVMQNPRHLVRRRGQEARLRCSPMKGHSHVYWYRQLPEEGLKFMVYLQKENIIDESGMPKERFSAEFPKEGPSILRIQQVVRGDSAAYFCASSPSGAPGTGDVQETQYFGPGTRLLVL.

The sample holds one count of this clone. This chain links TRBV2 with TRBJ1-2; D is possibly TRBD1 (6 bases). CDR3 length: 13 amino acids. Germline V gene lookup returns CDR1 SNHLY and CDR2 FYNNEI. Trimming took off 6 bases at V and 4 bases at J, with 12 bases between the two ends. CDR3 sequence: CASSQGGLYGYTF. CDR3 DNA: TGTGCCAGCAGCCAAGGGGGACTCTATGGCTACACCTTC.

Concerning this clone itself: Other DNA sequences in this specimen translate into the identical CDR3. The V gene is TRBV30, the J gene TRBJ2-7, with 9 bases identical to TRBD2. The CDR3 is 14 amino acids. CDR1 is GTSNPN, CDR2 SVGIG, per germline (reference sequence). V dropped 5 bases and J dropped 2; count of bases not matched to a gene: 7. This CDR3 is CAWALAGRTYEQYF. The CDR3 coding sequence is TGTGCCTGGGCCCTAGCGGGGCGGACCTACGAGCAGTACTTC.

V and J are TRBV13 and TRBJ2-1; no firm D call. Germline CDR1 and CDR2: PRHDT and FYEKMQ (reference sequence). The ends were cut back, 5 bases at V and 1 base at J, with 21 bases in the middle. This CDR3 has 18 residues. CDR3: CASSAWRRPAGSYNEQFF. As DNA, the CDR3 is TGTGCCAGCAGCGCCTGGCGGCGTCCCGCAGGATCCTACAATGAGCAGTTCTTC.

V usage is TRBV28 and J usage is TRBJ1-3, with TRBD1 matching over 10 bases. Germline V lookup: CDR1 MDHEN, CDR2 SYDVKM. V was pared by 4 bases and J by 2 bases, with 5 bases of the junction left unmatched. The CDR3 is 16 residues long. Here the CDR3 DNA reads TGTGCCAGCAGTTCGGCCGGGACAGGGGCTGGAAACACCATATATTTT. Translating gives CASSSAGTGAGNTIYF.

This clone was seen just once. The chain is built from TRBV5-1 and TRBJ1-1, with TRBD1 matching over 8 bases. The CDR3 spans 15 residues. Trimming cost V 4 bases and J 0 bases; bases outside gene matches: 5. Germline V gene lookup returns CDR1 SGHRS and CDR2 YFSETQ. The CDR3 bases are TGCGCCAGCAGCAATCACAGGGGGATGAACACTGAAGCTTTCTTT. Its translation is CASSNHRGMNTEAFF.

The rearrangement uses TRBV5-1 and TRBJ2-5; 8 bases are a match to TRBD2. The CDR3 has 14 amino acids. CDR1 and CDR2 from the germline V gene are SGHRS and YFSETQ. J was trimmed by 5 bases and V by 1 base; bases with no gene match: 4. CDR3 DNA: TGCGCCAGCAGCTTGCAGCGGGGGAGGGAGACCCAGTACTTC. Translating it yields CASSLQRGRETQYF.

This chain joins TRBV29-1 and TRBJ2-1; a possible D gene is TRBD2 (6 bases). V was trimmed by 2 bases and J by 3 bases, leaving 23 bases between them. CDR1 and CDR2 from the germline V gene are SQVTM and ANQGSEA. The CDR3 has 18 residues. CDR3 protein: CSVESMGERARGYNEQFF. CDR3 DNA sequence: TGCAGCGTTGAATCCATGGGAGAGCGGGCTAGAGGCTACAATGAGCAGTTCTTC.

The chain employs TRBV29-1 and TRBJ2-7, with TRBD1 identical over 9 bases. V lost 6 bases, J lost 5 bases, and 17 bases stayed unmatched. Germline V lookup: CDR1 SQVTM, CDR2 ANQGSEA. This CDR3 is built from 16 residues. In nucleotides, the CDR3 is TGCAGCGTGGAAAGACAGGGGGTAAACATCGAGGACGAGCAGTACTTC. Translating it yields CSVERQGVNIEDEQYF.

The chain carries TRBV28 and TRBJ1-2; no definite D call. This CDR3 has 11 amino acids. The V gene's germline CDR1 is MDHEN and CDR2 SYDVKM. The V end was cut by 1 base, the J end by 7 bases, with 4 bases between. The CDR3 here is CASSLSGGYTF. The CDR3 DNA follows: TGTGCCAGCAGTTTATCTGGTGGCTACACCTTC.

The V call is TRBV19, the J call TRBJ2-4; D is unclear. CDR3 length: 13 amino acids. Germline CDR1 is LNHDA and CDR2 is SQIVND (reference sequence). The V end lost 10 bases, the J end lost 0 bases, and 10 bases lay between the germline ends. CDR3: CATLGLAKNIQYF. The CDR3 region has the DNA TGTGCCACCCTCGGGCTAGCCAAAAACATTCAGTACTTC.

In its sample, this clone was seen once. This chain connects TRBV5-1 to TRBJ2-3, with a tentative D call TRBD1 (5 bases). V was trimmed by 0 bases and J by 2 bases, leaving 7 bases between them. The germline gives CDR1 SGHRS, CDR2 YFSETQ. There are 14 residues in the CDR3. CDR3 nucleotides: TGCGCCAGCAGCTTGGAGGACAACACAGATACGCAGTATTTT. Translated, it gives CASSLEDNTDTQYF. The full variable domain, rest sourced from reference TRBV5-1 and TRBJ2-3, is KAGVTQTPRYLIKTRGQQVTLSCSPISGHRSVSWYQQTPGQGLQFLFEYFSETQRNKGNFPGRFSGRQFSNSRSEMNVSTLELGDSALYLCASSLEDNTDTQYFGPGTRLTVL.

The rearrangement uses TRBV4-2 and TRBJ2-3; 11 nucleotides agree with TRBD2. Germline CDR1 is LGHNA and CDR2 is YNFKEQ. This CDR3 contains 17 residues. The V and J ends lost 5 bases and 0 bases, in that order; junction bases with no gene match: 7. This CDR3 is CASSVIAGGPSTDTQYF. The CDR3 region has the DNA TGTGCCAGCAGCGTCATAGCGGGAGGGCCTAGCACAGATACGCAGTATTTT.

The chain recombines TRBV5-1 with TRBJ2-1; the D is unclear. This CDR3 has 13 residues. The germline gives CDR1 SGHRS, CDR2 YFSETQ. With 1 base removed from V and 9 bases from J, the gap between germline ends came to 11 bases. The CDR3 DNA sequence: TGCGCCAGCAGCTTGTCCGGGCCGCTTGAGCAGTTCTTC. Translating it yields CASSLSGPLEQFF.

This chain uses TRBV2 with TRBJ2-3, with a tentative D call TRBD1 (6 bases). V gave up 3 bases and J gave up 6 bases, with 16 bases separating them. The CDR3 is 15 amino acids. Per germline, CDR1 SNHLY and CDR2 FYNNEI. The CDR3 protein is CASSEGPWGQDTQYF. CDR3 nucleotide sequence: TGTGCCAGCAGTGAGGGCCCGTGGGGGCAGGATACGCAGTATTTT.